The next 24 T cell receptor beta chains were all read from a single sample in a study of T cell repertoires in cytomegalovirus infection. TCRdb redid the calling of the reads with MiXCR, one entry per CDR3 protein. The sample holds some 240,000 distinct CDR3 sequences; approximately 15% are singletons and the top ten take 40% to 55%. Sequencing used CD8+ T cells from PBMCs. The receptor source for this set is a human donor in good health (CMV status not recorded). Some clones in this sample may be carry-over from other donors' samples.

The chain employs TRBV20-1 and TRBJ2-1, with 8 bases that match TRBD2. V shed 3 bases, J shed 3 bases, and the junction held 7 bases outside the gene matches. This CDR3 contains 15 residues. Germline V CDR1 and CDR2: DFQATT, SNEGSKA (reference sequence). CDR3 sequence reads: CSASIGGAIYNEQFF. Here the CDR3 DNA reads TGCAGTGCTAGTATCGGGGGGGCAATCTACAATGAGCAGTTCTTC.

The chain links TRBV6-1 to TRBJ2-1; D is ambiguous. In germline, CDR1 is MNHNS, CDR2 SASEGT. The CDR3 length is 15 residues. V was shortened by 6 bases and J by 11 bases, with 23 bases between the two germline ends. The CDR3 region is CASRLFSTGQSKQFF. The CDR3 DNA sequence: TGTGCCAGCAGGTTATTTTCCACGGGCCAATCGAAGCAGTTCTTC.

This clonotype showed up many times. The gene calls are TRBV7-8 and TRBJ1-2, with TRBD1 matching over 11 bases. The CDR3 is 17 amino acids. V shed 4 bases and J 1 base; nucleotides not matched to a gene: 8. CDR1 is SGHVS, CDR2 FQNEAQ, per germline. The CDR3 region has the DNA TGTGCCAGCAGCTCACCGGGGACAGGGGGTTATAACTATGGCTACACCTTC. It codes for CASSSPGTGGYNYGYTF.

This clonotype was observed many times. The chain links TRBV7-2 to TRBJ2-7; 8 nucleotides line up with TRBD1. Germline V gene data show CDR1 as SGHTA and CDR2 as FQGNSA. Trimming cost V 5 bases and J 0 bases; bases outside gene matches: 9. This CDR3 region has 16 residues. Written as DNA, the CDR3 is TGTGCCAGCAGCCACCCCCGGACAGGGCTCTCCTACGAGCAGTACTTC. Translated, it gives CASSHPRTGLSYEQYF.

As concerns this clonotype: Germline and junction disagree at one end, which may indicate a read error. The CDR3 bases are TGTGCCAGCAGCTTGCTAGATGAAGCTTTCTTT. This sequence encodes CASSLLDEAFF. The chain links TRBV5-3 to TRBJ1-1, with no clear D. TRBV5-3 falls under the ORF class, with uncertain function. The CDR3 sequence is 11 residues long.

This clonotype was seen at least ten times. The chain carries TRBV7-6 and TRBJ2-1, with 8 bases that match TRBD1. J was trimmed by 5 bases and V by 3 bases; bases with no gene match: 0. The CDR3 runs to 13 residues. Germline CDR1 SGHVS, CDR2 FNYEAQ. The DNA of the CDR3 is TGTGCCAGCAGCTTGACAGGGGACAATGAGCAGTTCTTC. The encoded protein is CASSLTGDNEQFF. Together with reference TRBV7-6 and TRBJ2-1, the CDR3 gives the full variable domain: GAGVSQSPRYKVTKRGQDVALRCDPISGHVSLYWYRQALGQGPEFLTYFNYEAQQDKSGLPNDRFSAERPEGSISTLTIQRTEQRDSAMYRCASSLTGDNEQFFGPGTRLTVL.

This clonotype has at least ten counts. The chain employs TRBV7-9 and TRBJ2-1, with D possibly TRBD1 on 5 matching bases. Trimming pared 5 bases from V and 7 bases from J, leaving 9 bases between. Germline CDR1 SEHNR, CDR2 FQNEAQ (reference sequence). CDR3 size: 12 residues. CDR3 residues: CASSKGWNEQFF. As DNA, the CDR3 is TGTGCCAGCAGCAAGGGGTGGAATGAGCAGTTCTTC.

The chain joins TRBV10-2 to TRBJ2-1; D remains ambiguous. The V end was cut by 2 bases, the J end by 5 bases, with 4 bases between. CDR1 and CDR2 from the germline V gene are WSHSY and SAAADI. This CDR3 has 12 amino acids. DNA for the CDR3: TGCGCCAGCAGTGAGATAAACAATGAGCAGTTCTTC. It specifies CASSEINNEQFF.

Only a few counts were recorded for this clonotype. The chain couples TRBV13 to TRBJ2-6; TRBD1 is a possible D gene (5 bases). This CDR3 is built from 18 residues. V was shortened by 5 bases and J by 0 bases, with 17 bases between the two germline ends. Germline-derived CDR1 and CDR2 are PRHDT and FYEKMQ (reference sequence). CDR3 region: CASSAPTRVNSGANVLTF. The CDR3 DNA follows: TGTGCCAGCAGCGCCCCTACCAGGGTCAACTCTGGGGCCAACGTCCTGACTTTC.

There are many counts of this clonotype. The CDR3 nucleotides read TGTGCCAGCAGCGGGGGAAAAACCTACGAGCAGTACTTC. As protein: CASSGGKTYEQYF. The chain has TRBV7-6 and TRBJ2-7; D is perhaps TRBD1 or TRBD2 (5 bases each). Germline V gene lookup returns CDR1 SGHVS and CDR2 FNYEAQ. This CDR3 contains 13 residues. Trimming removed 5 bases at V and 2 bases at J, with 10 bases between.

This clonotype was counted only a few times. This chain connects TRBV27 to TRBJ2-1, with D perhaps being TRBD1 or TRBD2 (5 bases each). Germline CDR1 is MNHEY and CDR2 is SMNVEV (reference sequence). The CDR3 runs 13 residues. Trimming left V 5 bases short and J 5 bases short, with 10 bases between. The DNA of the CDR3 is TGTGCCAGCAGTCATGGGACGAACAATGAGCAGTTCTTC. This codes for CASSHGTNNEQFF.

This clonotype was seen a handful of times. The genes are TRBV6-6 and TRBJ2-1, with TRBD2 identical over 14 bases. CDR1 is MNHNY and CDR2 is SVGAGI in the germline V gene (reference sequence). The CDR3 length is 16 residues. The V and J ends lost 7 bases and 4 bases, in that order; junction bases with no gene match: 6. This chain's CDR3 is CASTTRTSGGYNEQFF. As DNA, the CDR3 is TGTGCCAGCACCACAAGGACTAGCGGGGGGTACAATGAGCAGTTCTTC.

This clonotype was seen only a few times. The V call is TRBV12-3 or TRBV12-4, the J call TRBJ2-2, with D perhaps given as TRBD1 or TRBD2 (5 bases each). This CDR3 is 14 amino acids long. V shed 9 bases and J shed 7 bases, with 18 bases lying between them. CDR3 protein: CASSSPEGSGELFF. DNA for the CDR3: TGTGCCAGTTCGTCCCCCGAGGGGAGCGGGGAGCTGTTTTTT.

This clonotype showed up just a few times. J is TRBJ2-6 and V is TRBV30, with D maybe TRBD2 (5 bases). Germline V gives CDR1 GTSNPN, CDR2 SVGIG (reference sequence). The ends were cut back, 5 bases at V and 0 bases at J, with 14 bases in the middle. The CDR3 consists of 16 residues. The chain's CDR3 is CAWYGIWSSGANVLTF. The CDR3 bases are TGTGCCTGGTACGGGATTTGGAGCTCTGGGGCCAACGTCCTGACTTTC.

The V and J genes are TRBV10-3 and TRBJ2-7; 8 positions agree with TRBD1. In germline, CDR1 is ENHRY, CDR2 SYGVKD. V dropped 3 bases and J dropped 2; count of bases not matched to a gene: 3. The CDR3 runs to 14 residues. Here the CDR3 reads CAISDNRGTYEQYF. The CDR3 region has the DNA TGTGCCATCAGTGATAACAGGGGGACCTACGAGCAGTACTTC.

Ten or more counts support this clonotype. The chain joins TRBV7-2 to TRBJ2-7, with D possibly being TRBD1 or TRBD2 (5 bases each). CDR1 SGHTA and CDR2 FQGNSA come from the germline V gene. The CDR3 spans 14 residues. V was clipped by 4 bases and J by 2 bases, with 12 bases between them. CDR3 nucleotides: TGTGCCAGCAGCTGGGGGTCCGTACCCTACGAGCAGTACTTC. Translating it yields CASSWGSVPYEQYF. Looking up the rest from reference TRBV7-2 and TRBJ2-7 gives the full variable domain: GAGVSQSPSNKVTEKGKDVELRCDPISGHTALYWYRQSLGQGLEFLIYFQGNSAPDKSGLPSDRFSAERTGGSVSTLTIQRTQQEDSAVYLCASSWGSVPYEQYFGPGTRLTVT.

This clonotype came up many times. The chain recombines TRBV7-9 with TRBJ1-1, with a weak D call TRBD1 (5 bases). The CDR3 length is 13 residues. V lost 5 bases and J lost 10, with 17 bases in between. The germline V gene has CDR1 SEHNR and CDR2 FQNEAQ (reference sequence). The chain's CDR3 is CASSPSQGEGAFF. CDR3 bases: TGTGCCAGCAGCCCTTCTCAGGGTGAGGGAGCTTTCTTT.

The chain has TRBV7-8 and TRBJ1-1; TRBD1 is a possible D gene (6 bases). Trimming stripped 5 bases from V and 6 bases from J, with 13 bases between. The germline V gene encodes CDR1 SGHVS and CDR2 FQNEAQ. The CDR3 totals 13 residues. CDR3 in DNA: TGTGCCAGCAGCAGGGGGGGTGCGGCTGAAGCTTTCTTT. This encodes CASSRGGAAEAFF.

This clonotype appeared many times. The chain uses TRBV7-6 and TRBJ2-2, with D possibly matching TRBD1 (6 bases). Per the germline V gene, CDR1 is SGHVS and CDR2 is FNYEAQ. Trimming removed 5 bases at V and 1 base at J, with 14 bases between. The CDR3 consists of 16 residues. CDR3 DNA: TGTGCCAGCAGCAATCCCAGGGGATTGAACACCGGGGAGCTGTTTTTT. Translated: CASSNPRGLNTGELFF.

The chain has TRBV5-4 and TRBJ1-4; 10 bases map to TRBD1. Trimming took 7 bases from V and 7 from J; bases not matched to a gene: 7. The CDR3 is made up of 14 amino acids. Germline V gene data show CDR1 as SGHNT and CDR2 as YYREEE (reference sequence). The CDR3 loop reads CASGDRDRGEKLFF. CDR3 coding DNA: TGTGCCAGCGGGGACAGGGACAGGGGTGAAAAACTGTTTTTT.

This clonotype has ten or more counts. CDR3 amino acids: CASSQGTLQETQYF. CDR3 sequence (DNA): TGTGCCAGCAGCCAGGGGACACTTCAAGAGACCCAGTACTTC. The V call is TRBV7-9, the J call TRBJ2-5; tentatively, D is TRBD1 (6 bases). Trimming took 5 bases from V and 2 from J, leaving 12 bases between them. CDR3 length: 14 residues. The germline V gene encodes CDR1 SEHNR and CDR2 FQNEAQ (reference sequence).

This clonotype has just a few counts. The chain links TRBV7-9 to TRBJ2-1; TRBD2 agrees at 8 bases. CDR1 SEHNR and CDR2 FQNEAQ come from the germline V gene (reference sequence). The CDR3 is made up of 17 amino acids. V was clipped by 5 bases and J by 0 bases; unmatched bases: 9. CDR3 region: CASSPMRGASSYNEQFF. The CDR3 region has the DNA TGTGCCAGCAGCCCCATGCGGGGGGCGAGCTCCTACAATGAGCAGTTCTTC.

This clonotype was detected a few times. The chain uses TRBV3-1 and TRBJ2-3, with 11 bases fitting TRBD2. The CDR3 is made up of 15 amino acids. Looked up from germline, CDR1 is LGHDT and CDR2 is YNNKEL (reference sequence). V lost 5 bases to trimming and J lost 6 bases; unmatched junction nucleotides: 7. CDR3 sequence: CASSVRLAGKDTQYF. In nucleotides, the CDR3 is TGTGCCAGCAGCGTTCGACTAGCGGGGAAGGATACGCAGTATTTT.

The chain carries TRBV29-1 and TRBJ1-1; 7 nucleotides agree with TRBD1. With 6 bases clipped from V and 8 bases from J, the junction kept 12 bases outside the gene matches. The V gene's germline CDR1 is SQVTM and CDR2 ANQGSEA. This CDR3 has 13 residues. The CDR3 spells CSVAGGAREEAFF. CDR3 nucleotides: TGCAGCGTCGCAGGGGGGGCGCGGGAAGAAGCTTTCTTT.